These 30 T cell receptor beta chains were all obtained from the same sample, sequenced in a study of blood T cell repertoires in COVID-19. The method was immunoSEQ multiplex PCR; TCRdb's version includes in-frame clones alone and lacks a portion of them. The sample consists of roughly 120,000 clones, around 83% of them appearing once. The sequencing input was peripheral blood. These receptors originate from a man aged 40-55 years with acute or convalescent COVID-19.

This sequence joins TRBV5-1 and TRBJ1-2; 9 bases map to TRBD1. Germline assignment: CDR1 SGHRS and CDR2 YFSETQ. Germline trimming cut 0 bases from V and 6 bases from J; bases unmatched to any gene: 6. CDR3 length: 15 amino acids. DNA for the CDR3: TGCGCCAGCAGCTTGGACTGGAGGACAGGGGATGGCTACACCTTC. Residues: CASSLDWRTGDGYTF.

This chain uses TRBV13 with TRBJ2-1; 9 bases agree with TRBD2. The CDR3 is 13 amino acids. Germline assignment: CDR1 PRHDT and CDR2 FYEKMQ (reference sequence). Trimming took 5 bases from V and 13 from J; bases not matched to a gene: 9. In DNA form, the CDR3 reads TGTGCCAGCAGCCCCAGGGCTAGCGGGGCCCAGTTCTTC. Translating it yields CASSPRASGAQFF.

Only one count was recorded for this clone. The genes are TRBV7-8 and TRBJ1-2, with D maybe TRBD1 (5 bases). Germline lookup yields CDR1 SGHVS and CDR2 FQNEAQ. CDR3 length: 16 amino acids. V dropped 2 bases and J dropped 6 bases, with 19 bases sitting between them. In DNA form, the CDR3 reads TGTGCCAGCAGCTTAATCGGGGGGGTCACGGTGAATGGCTACACCTTC. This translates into CASSLIGGVTVNGYTF.

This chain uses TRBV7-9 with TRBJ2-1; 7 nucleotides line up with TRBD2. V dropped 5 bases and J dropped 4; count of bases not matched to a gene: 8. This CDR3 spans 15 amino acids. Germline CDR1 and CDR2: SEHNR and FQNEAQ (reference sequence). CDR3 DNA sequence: TGTGCCAGCAGCCCACCCACCGGGAGGTACAATGAGCAGTTCTTC. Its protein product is CASSPPTGRYNEQFF. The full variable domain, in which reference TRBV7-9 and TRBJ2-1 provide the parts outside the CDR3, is DTGVSQNPRHKITKRGQNVTFRCDPISEHNRLYWYRQTLGQGPEFLTYFQNEAQLEKSRLLSDRFSAERPKGSFSTLEIQRTEQGDSAMYLCASSPPTGRYNEQFFGPGTRLTVL.

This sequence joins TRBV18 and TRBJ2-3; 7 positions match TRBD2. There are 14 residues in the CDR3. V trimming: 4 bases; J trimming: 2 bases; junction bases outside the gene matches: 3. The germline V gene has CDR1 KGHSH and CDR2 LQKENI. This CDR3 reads CASSRAGTTDTQYF. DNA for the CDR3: TGTGCCAGCTCACGAGCGGGGACCACAGATACGCAGTATTTT.

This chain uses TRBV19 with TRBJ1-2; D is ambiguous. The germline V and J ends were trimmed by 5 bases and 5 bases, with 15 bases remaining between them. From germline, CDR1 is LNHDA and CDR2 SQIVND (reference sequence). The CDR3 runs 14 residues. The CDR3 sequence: CASSGLTGGYGYTF. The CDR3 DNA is TGTGCCAGTAGTGGATTAACCGGAGGGTATGGCTACACCTTC.

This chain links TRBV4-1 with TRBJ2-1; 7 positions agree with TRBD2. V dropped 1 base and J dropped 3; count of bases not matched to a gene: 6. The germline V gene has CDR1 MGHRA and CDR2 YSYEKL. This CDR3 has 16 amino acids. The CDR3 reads CASSQVGASGYNEQFF. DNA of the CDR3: TGCGCCAGCAGCCAAGTTGGGGCTAGCGGCTACAATGAGCAGTTCTTC.

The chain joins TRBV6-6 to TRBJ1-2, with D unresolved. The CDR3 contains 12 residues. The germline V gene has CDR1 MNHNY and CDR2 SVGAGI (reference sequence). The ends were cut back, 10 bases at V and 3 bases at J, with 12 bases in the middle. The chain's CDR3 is CATALGDYGYTF. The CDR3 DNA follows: TGTGCCACTGCTCTTGGAGACTATGGCTACACCTTC.

The CDR3 coding sequence is TGTGCCAGCTCACCACGAGTCAGGGCGTGGGAGCAGTACTTC. This sequence encodes CASSPRVRAWEQYF. This chain links TRBV18 with TRBJ2-7; tentatively, D is TRBD1 (5 bases). Germline-derived CDR1 and CDR2 are KGHSH and LQKENI. The CDR3 length is 14 residues. Between the trimmed V and J ends, which lost 1 base and 7 bases, there was a span of 14 bases.

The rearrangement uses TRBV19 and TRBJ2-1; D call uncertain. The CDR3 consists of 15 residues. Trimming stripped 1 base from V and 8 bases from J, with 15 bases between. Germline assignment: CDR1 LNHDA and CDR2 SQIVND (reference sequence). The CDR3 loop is CASSIVGFPQDEQFF. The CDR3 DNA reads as TGTGCCAGTAGTATAGTGGGCTTCCCGCAGGATGAGCAGTTCTTC. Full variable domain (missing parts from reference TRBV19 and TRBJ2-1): DGGITQSPKYLFRKEGQNVTLSCEQNLNHDAMYWYRQDPGQGLRLIYYSQIVNDFQKGDIAEGYSVSREKKESFPLTVTSAQKNPTAFYLCASSIVGFPQDEQFFGPGTRLTVL.

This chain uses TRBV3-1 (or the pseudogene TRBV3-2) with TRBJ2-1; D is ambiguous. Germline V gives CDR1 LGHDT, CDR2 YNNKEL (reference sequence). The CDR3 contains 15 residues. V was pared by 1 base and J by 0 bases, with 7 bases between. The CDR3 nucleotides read TGTGCCAGCAGCCAAGTGGCTAGCTCCTACAATGAGCAGTTCTTC. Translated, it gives CASSQVASSYNEQFF.

CDR3 in DNA: TGTGCCAGCAGTTCCGGGACAGGGGTTAGCAATCAGCCCCAGCATTTT. Protein: CASSSGTGVSNQPQHF. This chain links TRBV6-6 with TRBJ1-5; 10 bases are a match to TRBD1. The CDR3 has 16 amino acids. The germline V gene encodes CDR1 MNHNY and CDR2 SVGAGI (reference sequence). V shed 4 bases, J shed 0 bases, and the junction held 3 bases outside the gene matches.

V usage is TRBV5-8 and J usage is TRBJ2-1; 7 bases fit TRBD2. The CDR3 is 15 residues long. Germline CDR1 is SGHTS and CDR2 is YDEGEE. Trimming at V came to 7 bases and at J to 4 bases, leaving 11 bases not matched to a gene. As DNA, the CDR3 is TGTGCCAGCGGGTTAGGGTGGCGGGAGTACAATGAGCAGTTCTTC. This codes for CASGLGWREYNEQFF.

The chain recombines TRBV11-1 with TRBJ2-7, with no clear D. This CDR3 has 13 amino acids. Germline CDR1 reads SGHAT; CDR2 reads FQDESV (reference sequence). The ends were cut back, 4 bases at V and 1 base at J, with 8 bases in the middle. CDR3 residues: CASSYTDSYEQYF. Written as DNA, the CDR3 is TGTGCCAGCAGCTACACAGATTCCTACGAGCAGTACTTC.

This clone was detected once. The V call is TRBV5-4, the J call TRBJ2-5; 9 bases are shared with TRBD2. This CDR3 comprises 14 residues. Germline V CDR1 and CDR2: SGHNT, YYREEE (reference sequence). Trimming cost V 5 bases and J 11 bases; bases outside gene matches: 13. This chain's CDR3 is CASSPGVAGVPQYF. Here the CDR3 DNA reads TGTGCCAGCAGTCCTGGGGTAGCGGGGGTCCCACAGTACTTC.

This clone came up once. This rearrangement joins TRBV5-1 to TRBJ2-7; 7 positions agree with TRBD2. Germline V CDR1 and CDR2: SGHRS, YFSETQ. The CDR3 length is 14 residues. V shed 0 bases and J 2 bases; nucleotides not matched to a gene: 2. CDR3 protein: CASSLVGTTYEQYF. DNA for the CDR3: TGCGCCAGCAGCTTGGTTGGGACTACCTACGAGCAGTACTTC.

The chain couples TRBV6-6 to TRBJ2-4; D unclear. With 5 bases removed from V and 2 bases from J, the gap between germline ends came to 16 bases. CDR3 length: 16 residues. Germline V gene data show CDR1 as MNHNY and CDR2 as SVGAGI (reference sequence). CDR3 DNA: TGTGCCAGCAGTCCTCCCGCGGCTTGGACCAAAAACATTCAGTACTTC. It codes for CASSPPAAWTKNIQYF.

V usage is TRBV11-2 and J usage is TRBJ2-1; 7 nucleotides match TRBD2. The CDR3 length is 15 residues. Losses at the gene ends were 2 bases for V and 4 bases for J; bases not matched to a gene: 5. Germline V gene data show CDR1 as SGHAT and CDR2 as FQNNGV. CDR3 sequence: CASSLLAGVYNEQFF. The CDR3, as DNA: TGTGCCAGCAGCTTATTGGCGGGGGTATACAATGAGCAGTTCTTC.

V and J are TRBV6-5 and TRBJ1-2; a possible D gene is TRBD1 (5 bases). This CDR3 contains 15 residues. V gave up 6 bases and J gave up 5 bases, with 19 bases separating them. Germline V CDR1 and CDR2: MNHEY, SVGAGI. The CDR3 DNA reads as TGTGCCAGCAGACCCCCCCTGGGGCAGTCATATGGCTACACCTTC. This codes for CASRPPLGQSYGYTF.

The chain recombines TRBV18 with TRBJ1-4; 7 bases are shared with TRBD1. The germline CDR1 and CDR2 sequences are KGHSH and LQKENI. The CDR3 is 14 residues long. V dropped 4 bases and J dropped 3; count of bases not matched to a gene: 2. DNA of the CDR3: TGTGCCAGCTCACAGGGGGCCGCTAATGAAAAACTGTTTTTT. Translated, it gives CASSQGAANEKLFF.

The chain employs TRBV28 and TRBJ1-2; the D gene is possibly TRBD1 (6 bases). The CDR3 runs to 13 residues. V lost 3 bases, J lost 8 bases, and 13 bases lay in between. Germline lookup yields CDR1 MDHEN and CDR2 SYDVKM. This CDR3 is CASSLDSVGGYTF. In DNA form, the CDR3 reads TGTGCCAGCAGTTTGGACAGTGTCGGGGGCTACACCTTC.

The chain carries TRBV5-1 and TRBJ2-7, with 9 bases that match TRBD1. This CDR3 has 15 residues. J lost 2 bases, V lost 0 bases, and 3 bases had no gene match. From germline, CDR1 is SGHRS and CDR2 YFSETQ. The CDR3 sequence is CASSLDRDRAYEQYF. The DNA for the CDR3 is TGCGCCAGCAGCTTGGACCGGGACAGGGCCTACGAGCAGTACTTC. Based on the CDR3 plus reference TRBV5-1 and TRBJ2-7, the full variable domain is KAGVTQTPRYLIKTRGQQVTLSCSPISGHRSVSWYQQTPGQGLQFLFEYFSETQRNKGNFPGRFSGRQFSNSRSEMNVSTLELGDSALYLCASSLDRDRAYEQYFGPGTRLTVT.

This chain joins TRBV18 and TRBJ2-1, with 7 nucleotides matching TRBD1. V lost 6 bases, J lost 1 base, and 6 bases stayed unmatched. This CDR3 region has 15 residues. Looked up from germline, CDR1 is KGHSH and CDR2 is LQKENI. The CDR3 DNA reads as TGTGCCAGCTCTCCCGACAGGGTATCCTACAATGAGCAGTTCTTC. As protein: CASSPDRVSYNEQFF.

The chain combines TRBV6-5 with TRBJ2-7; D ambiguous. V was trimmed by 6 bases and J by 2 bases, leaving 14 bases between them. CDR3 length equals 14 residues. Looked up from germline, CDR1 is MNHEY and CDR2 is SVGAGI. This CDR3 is CASRTSPQTYEQYF. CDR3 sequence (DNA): TGTGCCAGCAGGACTTCACCCCAAACCTACGAGCAGTACTTC.

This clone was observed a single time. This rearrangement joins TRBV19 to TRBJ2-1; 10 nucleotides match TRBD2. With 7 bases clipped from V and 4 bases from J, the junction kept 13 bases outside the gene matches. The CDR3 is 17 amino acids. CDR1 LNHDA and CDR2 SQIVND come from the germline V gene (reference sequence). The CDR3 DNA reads TGTGCCAGTACCCCCGGCCTACTAGCGGGGCAATACAATGAGCAGTTCTTC. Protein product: CASTPGLLAGQYNEQFF.

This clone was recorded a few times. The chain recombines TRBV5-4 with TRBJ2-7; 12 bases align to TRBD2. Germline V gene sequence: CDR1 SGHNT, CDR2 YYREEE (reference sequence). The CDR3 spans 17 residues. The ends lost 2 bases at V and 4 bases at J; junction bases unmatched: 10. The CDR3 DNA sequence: TGTGCCAGCAGCTTAAGACTAGCGGGAGTGAGAGTTTACGAGCAGTACTTC. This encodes CASSLRLAGVRVYEQYF.

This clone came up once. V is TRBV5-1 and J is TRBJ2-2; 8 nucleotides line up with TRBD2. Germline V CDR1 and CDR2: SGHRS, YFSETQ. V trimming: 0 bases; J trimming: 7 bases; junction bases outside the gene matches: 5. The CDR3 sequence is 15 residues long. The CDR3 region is CASSLAERESGELFF. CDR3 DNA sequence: TGCGCCAGCAGCTTGGCCGAGCGGGAGAGCGGGGAGCTGTTTTTT. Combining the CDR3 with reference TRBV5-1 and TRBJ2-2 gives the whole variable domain KAGVTQTPRYLIKTRGQQVTLSCSPISGHRSVSWYQQTPGQGLQFLFEYFSETQRNKGNFPGRFSGRQFSNSRSEMNVSTLELGDSALYLCASSLAERESGELFFGEGSRLTVL.

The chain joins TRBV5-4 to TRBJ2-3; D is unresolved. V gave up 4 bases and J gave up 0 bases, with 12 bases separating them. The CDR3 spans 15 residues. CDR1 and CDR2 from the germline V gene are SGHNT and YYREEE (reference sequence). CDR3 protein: CASSQAGRSTDTQYF. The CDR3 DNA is TGTGCCAGCAGCCAGGCAGGCAGAAGCACAGATACGCAGTATTTT.

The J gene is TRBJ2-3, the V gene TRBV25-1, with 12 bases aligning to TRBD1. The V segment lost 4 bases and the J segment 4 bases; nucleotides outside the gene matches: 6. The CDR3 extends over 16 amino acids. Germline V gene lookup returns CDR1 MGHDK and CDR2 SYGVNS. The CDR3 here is CASSVHGTGGADTQYF. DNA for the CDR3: TGTGCCAGCAGTGTACACGGGACAGGGGGCGCAGATACGCAGTATTTT.

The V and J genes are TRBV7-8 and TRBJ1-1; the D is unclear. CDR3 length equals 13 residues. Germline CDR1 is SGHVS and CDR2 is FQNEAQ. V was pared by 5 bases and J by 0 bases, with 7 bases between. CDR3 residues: CASSPTVNTEAFF. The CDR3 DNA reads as TGTGCCAGCAGCCCTACTGTGAACACTGAAGCTTTCTTT.